One T cell receptor beta chain is described in this entry. Its antigen remains unknown. The record originates from a study of T cell repertoires in cytomegalovirus infection. Whole-study findings and limits: CMV-specific HLA-C-restricted TCR beta clonotypes dominated the ex vivo response.

TCRdb re-called the reads with MiXCR, one entry per CDR3 protein. Of fewer than 1,000,000 distinct CDR3 sequences in the sample, roughly 30% were seen once. CDR3 length equals 14 residues. CDR1 and CDR2 from the germline V gene are SGDLS and YYNGEE. The junction had 4 bases not matched to a gene; V was cut back by 0 bases and J by 5 bases. Sequenced here: cultured CD8+ T cells from PBMCs, sampled from culture after CMV antigen stimulation. The receptor was derived from a human donor in good health (CMV status not recorded). Some clones in this sample may be carry-over from other donors' samples. The chain recombines TRBV9 with TRBJ1-2, with 7 positions matching TRBD1. The CDR3 coding sequence is TGTGCCAGCAGCGTAGGAGGACAGGAATATGGCTACACCTTC. This sequence encodes CASSVGGQEYGYTF.